Listed below are T cell receptor beta chains from one sample, sequenced in a study of Tregs in tolerant kidney transplant recipients. Assay used: immunoSEQ multiplex PCR; TCRdb lists only in-frame clones, some missing. The table includes about 94,000 clones, 93% detected once. This material consisted of CD4+ T cells from blood, taken before the transplant. These receptor sequences come from a human donor who received a combined kidney and bone marrow transplant. Each CDR3 is given with its conserved first and last residue. The D gene is left open where the match is weak. Rows give clone size only sometimes, using once, few, many, or a class for an expanded clone.

CDR3 DNA: TGTGCCAGCAGCACTGACAGGGGCCTTCTTAATCAGCCCCAGCATTTT; CDR3 protein: CASSTDRGLLNQPQHF; V gene: TRBV5-6; J gene: TRBJ1-5; D gene: TRBD1; CDR3 length: 16; clone size: .
CDR3 DNA: TGTGCCAGCAGCCTAGTCGGGGTCCCGGGGGAGCAGTTCTTC; CDR3 protein: CASSLVGVPGEQFF; V gene: TRBV7-6; J gene: TRBJ2-1; D gene: .; CDR3 length: 14; clone size: .
CDR3 DNA: TGCAGCGTACCGACAGGGGGAGTAGAGACCCAGTACTTC; CDR3 protein: CSVPTGGVETQYF; V gene: TRBV29-1; J gene: TRBJ2-5; D gene: TRBD1; CDR3 length: 13; clone size: .
CDR3 DNA: TGTGCCAGCAGCTCCTTACAGGGTCAGGGCGAGCAGTACTTC; CDR3 protein: CASSSLQGQGEQYF; V gene: TRBV5-5; J gene: TRBJ2-7; D gene: .; CDR3 length: 14; clone size: .
CDR3 DNA: TGTGCCAGCAGCTTCGGTTCCCGACAGGGCTCCTACGAGCAGTACTTC; CDR3 protein: CASSFGSRQGSYEQYF; V gene: TRBV5-4; J gene: TRBJ2-7; D gene: TRBD1; CDR3 length: 16; clone size: .
CDR3 DNA: TGCGCCAGCAGCCAAGTCGAACGTAGACAGGACACCTACAATGAGCAGTTCTTC; CDR3 protein: CASSQVERRQDTYNEQFF; V gene: TRBV4-3; J gene: TRBJ2-1; D gene: .; CDR3 length: 18; clone size: .
CDR3 DNA: TGTGCCAGCAGCACGAGGACAGGGAACAATGAGCAGTTCTTC; CDR3 protein: CASSTRTGNNEQFF; V gene: TRBV7-2; J gene: TRBJ2-1; D gene: TRBD1; CDR3 length: 14; clone size: .
CDR3 DNA: TGCGCCAGCAGCCAAGACGCCAGCGGGGGGGCCGGGGCCCAGTACTTC; CDR3 protein: CASSQDASGGAGAQYF; V gene: TRBV4-3; J gene: TRBJ2-5; D gene: TRBD2; CDR3 length: 16; clone size: .
CDR3 DNA: TGTGCCAGCAGCCCTACAGGGACCGGGGAGCTGTTTTTT; CDR3 protein: CASSPTGTGELFF; V gene: TRBV7-8; J gene: TRBJ2-2; D gene: .; CDR3 length: 13; clone size: .
CDR3 DNA: TGCGCCAGCAGCCCGGGACACGGAAACACCATATATTTT; CDR3 protein: CASSPGHGNTIYF; V gene: TRBV5-1; J gene: TRBJ1-3; D gene: .; CDR3 length: 13; clone size: .
CDR3 DNA: TGTGCCAGCAGTACTGTCGGGACTAGCGGAACCTACGAGCAGTACTTC; CDR3 protein: CASSTVGTSGTYEQYF; V gene: TRBV7-2; J gene: TRBJ2-7; D gene: TRBD2; CDR3 length: 16; clone size: .
CDR3 DNA: TGTGCCAGCTCACCACTGGAGGATACGCAGTATTTT; CDR3 protein: CASSPLEDTQYF; V gene: TRBV18; J gene: TRBJ2-3; D gene: .; CDR3 length: 12; clone size: once
CDR3 DNA: TGTGCCAGCAGTTTGTCTAGCGGGAGCTACGAGCAGTACTTC; CDR3 protein: CASSLSSGSYEQYF; V gene: TRBV27; J gene: TRBJ2-7; D gene: TRBD2; CDR3 length: 14; clone size: once
CDR3 DNA: TGTGCCTGGAGTGTGGGACAGGGGGCTTCTAATTCACCCCTCCACTTT; CDR3 protein: CAWSVGQGASNSPLHF; V gene: TRBV30; J gene: TRBJ1-6; D gene: TRBD1; CDR3 length: 16; clone size: .
CDR3 DNA: TGTGCCTGGGCGACGGGGAACACTGAAGCTTTCTTT; CDR3 protein: CAWATGNTEAFF; V gene: TRBV30; J gene: TRBJ1-1; D gene: .; CDR3 length: 12; clone size: .
CDR3 DNA: TGTGCCAGCTCACCTCTTCCTAGCGGGGGACTGACCGGGGAGCTGTTTTTT; CDR3 protein: CASSPLPSGGLTGELFF; V gene: TRBV18; J gene: TRBJ2-2; D gene: TRBD2; CDR3 length: 17; clone size: .
CDR3 DNA: TGCAGCGTTCTGGTTAGAGGGATGAACACTGAAGCTTTCTTT; CDR3 protein: CSVLVRGMNTEAFF; V gene: TRBV29-1; J gene: TRBJ1-1; D gene: .; CDR3 length: 14; clone size: .
CDR3 DNA: TGCGCCAGCGGAAGAACTAGCTCCTACGAGCAGTACTTC; CDR3 protein: CASGRTSSYEQYF; V gene: TRBV5-1; J gene: TRBJ2-7; D gene: .; CDR3 length: 13; clone size: .
CDR3 DNA: TGTGCCAGCACCCGGACTGGGATCAATCAGCCCCAGCATTTT; CDR3 protein: CASTRTGINQPQHF; V gene: TRBV28; J gene: TRBJ1-5; D gene: .; CDR3 length: 14; clone size: .
CDR3 DNA: TGTGCCACATGTCGACATTCTGGAAACACCATATATTTT; CDR3 protein: CATCRHSGNTIYF; V gene: TRBV10-3; J gene: TRBJ1-3; D gene: .; CDR3 length: 13; clone size: .
CDR3 DNA: TGTGCCAGCAGTTTATTTACAGGGACGAACACCGGGGAGCTGTTTTTT; CDR3 protein: CASSLFTGTNTGELFF; V gene: TRBV27; J gene: TRBJ2-2; D gene: .; CDR3 length: 16; clone size: once
CDR3 DNA: TGTGCCAGCAGCTTAGGACTAGCGTCCTCCTACGAGCAGTACTTC; CDR3 protein: CASSLGLASSYEQYF; V gene: TRBV11-2; J gene: TRBJ2-7; D gene: TRBD2; CDR3 length: 15; clone size: few
CDR3 DNA: TGTGCCTGGGGGGGACACTTGAACACTGAAGCTTTCTTT; CDR3 protein: CAWGGHLNTEAFF; V gene: TRBV30; J gene: TRBJ1-1; D gene: .; CDR3 length: 13; clone size: .